Shown below are 30 T cell receptor beta chains from a single sample sequenced in a study of T cell responses to AZD1222 COVID-19 vaccine. This table comes from immunoSEQ multiplex PCR, and its TCRdb copy is limited to in-frame clones, with some not included. This table has some 110,000 clones, 80% to 85% appearing once. Specimen: peripheral blood, collected on day 0 of AZD1222 vaccination. All receptors come from an adult in good health.

The chain uses TRBV28 and TRBJ2-7; D possibly corresponds to TRBD2 (5 bases). V gave up 5 bases and J gave up 3 bases, with 17 bases separating them. Germline values: CDR1 MDHEN, CDR2 SYDVKM. CDR3 size: 15 residues. The CDR3 reads CASSTPSEGNYEQYF. The CDR3 nucleotides are TGTGCCAGCAGTACCCCCTCAGAGGGCAACTACGAGCAGTACTTC.

This clone showed up just once. V usage is TRBV5-1 and J usage is TRBJ2-1, with a weak D call TRBD2 (5 bases). The CDR3 has 15 residues. The germline V and J ends were trimmed by 1 base and 3 bases, with 11 bases remaining between them. From germline, CDR1 is SGHRS and CDR2 YFSETQ. CDR3 in DNA: TGCGCCAGCAGCTTGATTGCGGGTAGCTACAATGAGCAGTTCTTC. Encoded protein: CASSLIAGSYNEQFF. The whole variable domain, remainder taken from reference TRBV5-1 and TRBJ2-1, is KAGVTQTPRYLIKTRGQQVTLSCSPISGHRSVSWYQQTPGQGLQFLFEYFSETQRNKGNFPGRFSGRQFSNSRSEMNVSTLELGDSALYLCASSLIAGSYNEQFFGPGTRLTVL.

CDR3 sequence (DNA): TGTGCCAAAGGGAGGGGTGGTGAGACCCAGTACTTC. Translating it yields CAKGRGGETQYF. This chain links TRBV5-4 with TRBJ2-5; 7 bases line up with TRBD2. This CDR3 has 12 amino acids. Per the germline V gene, CDR1 is SGHNT and CDR2 is YYREEE (reference sequence). V dropped 9 bases and J dropped 5; count of bases not matched to a gene: 7.

The J gene is TRBJ1-4, the V gene TRBV11-2; 9 nucleotides agree with TRBD1. V gave up 4 bases and J gave up 8 bases; unmatched junction bases: 5. The germline CDR1 and CDR2 sequences are SGHAT and FQNNGV. The length of the CDR3 is 14 residues. In DNA, the CDR3 is TGTGCCAGCAGCTCGGGACAGGGAAGCGAAAAACTGTTTTTT. Translating it yields CASSSGQGSEKLFF.

This clone appeared a few times. The gene calls are TRBV18 and TRBJ1-6; unclear D gene. The CDR3 sequence is 14 residues long. CDR1 and CDR2 (germline): KGHSH, LQKENI. V lost 2 bases and J 8 bases, leaving 10 bases between the germline ends. In DNA form, the CDR3 reads TGTGCCAGCTCACCAGGGATTCAGGATTCACCCCTCCACTTT. This encodes CASSPGIQDSPLHF.

The CDR3 DNA reads TGTGCCAGCAGGGGTCAGGTCTTGAACACTGAAGCTTTCTTT. This translates into CASRGQVLNTEAFF. The chain couples TRBV6-5 to TRBJ1-1; D is ambiguous. The germline V gene has CDR1 MNHEY and CDR2 SVGAGI. This CDR3 has 14 amino acids. Trimming removed 6 bases from V and 0 bases from J, with 11 bases in between.

V and J are TRBV19 and TRBJ2-2; D not certain. CDR3 length: 14 residues. Per germline, CDR1 LNHDA and CDR2 SQIVND (reference sequence). V was trimmed by 3 bases and J by 8 bases, leaving 13 bases between them. CDR3 region: CASSMDPPPGELFF. The CDR3 DNA sequence: TGTGCCAGTAGTATGGACCCCCCTCCAGGGGAGCTGTTTTTT.

The chain carries TRBV5-8 and TRBJ2-7; D might be TRBD2 (5 bases). This CDR3 is 9 amino acids long. CDR1 and CDR2 (germline): SGHTS, YDEGEE. V shed 7 bases and J shed 7 bases, with 6 bases lying between them. CDR3 DNA sequence: TGTGCCAGCCCGGGGGAGCAGTACTTC. The encoded protein is CASPGEQYF.

The chain uses TRBV9 and TRBJ2-7; the D is unclear. Germline V lookup: CDR1 SGDLS, CDR2 YYNGEE. Between the trimmed V and J ends, which lost 3 bases and 2 bases, there was a span of 18 bases. The CDR3 totals 16 residues. The CDR3 DNA reads TGTGCCAGCAGCGCAAGCCTAACGGAACCTACCTACGAGCAGTACTTC. It is translated as CASSASLTEPTYEQYF.

J is TRBJ1-2 and V is TRBV30; no firm D call. The V end was cut by 3 bases, the J end by 1 base, with 9 bases between. Germline CDR1 GTSNPN, CDR2 SVGIG (reference sequence). The CDR3 extends over 13 amino acids. This CDR3 is CAWRDGNNYGYTF. Written as DNA, the CDR3 is TGTGCCTGGAGGGACGGAAATAACTATGGCTACACCTTC.

The CDR3 spells CASSQEAGPSSYEQYF. In nucleotides, the CDR3 is TGTGCCAGCAGCCAAGAGGCGGGGCCGAGCTCCTACGAGCAGTACTTC. The chain recombines TRBV4-2 with TRBJ2-7; the D gene is possibly TRBD2 (6 bases). Germline assignment: CDR1 LGHNA and CDR2 YNFKEQ. The CDR3 has 16 amino acids. Trimming pared 0 bases from V and 0 bases from J, leaving 12 bases between.

This chain links TRBV9 with TRBJ1-5, with TRBD1 as a possible D gene (5 bases). Germline V gene lookup returns CDR1 SGDLS and CDR2 YYNGEE. This CDR3 spans 14 amino acids. With 4 bases removed from V and 8 bases from J, the gap between germline ends came to 16 bases. The CDR3 DNA reads as TGTGCCAGCAGCTTCACAGGTTCAACGGAGCCCCAGCATTTT. Protein: CASSFTGSTEPQHF.

The chain is built from TRBV6-5 and TRBJ2-7; TRBD2 matches 10 bases. Germline trimming cut 0 bases from V and 1 base from J; bases unmatched to any gene: 3. Per germline, CDR1 MNHEY and CDR2 SVGAGI. This CDR3 spans 16 amino acids. In nucleotides, the CDR3 is TGTGCCAGCAGTTACTCGAGCGGGAGGGGATCCTACGAGCAGTACTTC. Translation gives CASSYSSGRGSYEQYF.

V and J are TRBV4-1 and TRBJ1-1; D gene uncertain. V lost 8 bases and J 4 bases, leaving 11 bases between the germline ends. The CDR3 is 12 residues long. CDR1 MGHRA and CDR2 YSYEKL come from the germline V gene. The CDR3 sequence is CASLSRSTEAFF. In DNA, the CDR3 is TGCGCCAGCCTTTCGCGGTCCACTGAAGCTTTCTTT.

This clone has a handful of counts. The chain carries TRBV21-1 and TRBJ2-7; TRBD2 was called by the table and not checked on the DNA. TRBV21-1 is listed as a pseudogene. The CDR3 spans 18 residues. The CDR3 spells CASSKTTRTSIFRYEQYF. In DNA, the CDR3 is TGTGCCAGCAGCAAGACGACCAGGACTAGCATCTTCCGCTACGAGCAGTACTTC.

This clone is medium-sized. V usage is TRBV14 and J usage is TRBJ2-5; D not certain. The CDR3 consists of 13 residues. Germline V lookup: CDR1 SGHDN, CDR2 FVKESK. Deletions cut 4 bases from V and 2 bases from J, with 8 bases between. DNA for the CDR3: TGTGCCAGCAGCCTTACGGAACAAGAGACCCAGTACTTC. Its protein product is CASSLTEQETQYF.

There are a few counts of this clone. V and J are TRBV4-3 and TRBJ2-1; no clear D gene. This CDR3 contains 17 residues. From germline, CDR1 is LGHNA and CDR2 YSLEER. V lost 0 bases and J lost 5, with 17 bases in between. CDR3 protein: CASSQDVVARPHNEQFF. CDR3 bases: TGCGCCAGCAGCCAAGATGTTGTAGCCCGGCCCCACAATGAGCAGTTCTTC.

This chain links TRBV5-1 with TRBJ1-2; weak D call: TRBD1 (5 bases). This CDR3 is built from 12 residues. The germline gives CDR1 SGHRS, CDR2 YFSETQ. Between the trimmed V and J ends, which lost 4 bases and 6 bases, there was a span of 10 bases. The DNA of the CDR3 is TGCGCCAGCAGCCCCGGGACGGATGGCTACACCTTC. This sequence encodes CASSPGTDGYTF. The whole variable domain, filled in from reference TRBV5-1 and TRBJ1-2, reads KAGVTQTPRYLIKTRGQQVTLSCSPISGHRSVSWYQQTPGQGLQFLFEYFSETQRNKGNFPGRFSGRQFSNSRSEMNVSTLELGDSALYLCASSPGTDGYTFGSGTRLTVV.

This clone has only one observation. The gene calls are TRBV24-1 and TRBJ2-3; tentatively, D is TRBD1 or TRBD2 (6 bases each). The CDR3 totals 16 residues. Trimming took 4 bases from V and 5 from J, leaving 18 bases between them. Germline CDR1 is KGHDR and CDR2 is SFDVKD. The CDR3, as DNA: TGTGCCACCAGTGAGGCTGTGGGGGGCCCGGGAGATACGCAGTATTTT. Amino acids: CATSEAVGGPGDTQYF.

This chain uses TRBV28 with TRBJ1-2; tentative D call: TRBD1 (5 bases). The CDR3 runs 15 residues. V was trimmed by 6 bases and J by 5 bases, leaving 19 bases between them. In germline, CDR1 is MDHEN, CDR2 SYDVKM. The CDR3 bases are TGTGCCAGCAGCCTATCAGGGTTCGATAAGTATGGCTACACCTTC. It yields the protein CASSLSGFDKYGYTF.

This sequence joins TRBV28 and TRBJ1-2; no firm D call. Trimming removed 3 bases at V and 8 bases at J, with 10 bases between. The CDR3 covers 12 residues. Germline-derived CDR1 and CDR2 are MDHEN and SYDVKM. The CDR3 bases are TGTGCCAGCAGTTTGTTAAGTGGGGGCTACACCTTC. This codes for CASSLLSGGYTF.

CDR3 nucleotides: TGTGCCAGCAGTCTGGGCAGCGGGAACACCGGGGAGCTGTTTTTT. Translated, it gives CASSLGSGNTGELFF. The chain links TRBV28 to TRBJ2-2; the D gene is possibly TRBD2 (5 bases). In germline, CDR1 is MDHEN, CDR2 SYDVKM. Trimming stripped 5 bases from V and 1 base from J, with 11 bases between. The CDR3 runs to 15 residues.

This clone was seen a handful of times. The rearrangement joins TRBV2 to TRBJ1-6, with D unclear. The CDR3 length is 13 residues. Germline CDR1 and CDR2: SNHLY and FYNNEI. V lost 8 bases to trimming and J lost 6 bases, with 11 bases between them. In nucleotides, the CDR3 is TGTGCCAGCGACCGGGGAACTAATTCACCCCTCCACTTT. It encodes CASDRGTNSPLHF.

This clone was counted between two and nine times. The chain carries TRBV3-1 (or the pseudogene TRBV3-2) and TRBJ1-2, with D unresolved. V lost 4 bases and J 3 bases, leaving 12 bases between the germline ends. This CDR3 region has 14 residues. Germline V gene lookup returns CDR1 LGHDT and CDR2 YNNKEL (reference sequence). The CDR3 here is CASSPGDKDYGYTF. CDR3 sequence (DNA): TGTGCCAGCAGCCCGGGAGACAAGGACTATGGCTACACCTTC.

This clone has just one count. The gene calls are TRBV4-3 and TRBJ2-3; 11 bases agree with TRBD2. The CDR3 has 16 residues. V trimming: 4 bases; J trimming: 4 bases; junction bases outside the gene matches: 7. Germline assignment: CDR1 LGHNA and CDR2 YSLEER. The CDR3 coding sequence is TGCGCCAGCAGCCCCCGGGTAGCGGGAGGGCCAGATACGCAGTATTTT. Its protein is CASSPRVAGGPDTQYF.

The J gene is TRBJ2-7, the V gene TRBV6-5, with D tentatively TRBD2 (5 bases). V was trimmed by 7 bases and J by 2 bases, leaving 15 bases between them. This CDR3 has 14 residues. Germline lookup yields CDR1 MNHEY and CDR2 SVGAGI. The DNA of the CDR3 is TGTGCCAGCACTAGCCCATTGATGGCCTACGAGCAGTACTTC. Translating it yields CASTSPLMAYEQYF.

This chain connects TRBV5-1 to TRBJ2-2, with 9 bases lining up with TRBD2. Germline V gives CDR1 SGHRS, CDR2 YFSETQ. This CDR3 has 16 amino acids. Trimming at V came to 2 bases and at J to 7 bases, leaving 9 bases not matched to a gene. CDR3 region: CASSFSASGIGGELFF. The CDR3 bases are TGCGCCAGCAGCTTCTCGGCTAGCGGGATCGGCGGGGAGCTGTTTTTT.

The chain joins TRBV2 to TRBJ2-3, with D perhaps matching TRBD2 (5 bases). This CDR3 spans 13 amino acids. V was pared by 9 bases and J by 0 bases, with 10 bases between. Germline-derived CDR1 and CDR2 are SNHLY and FYNNEI. CDR3 amino acids: CASGRRSTDTQYF. In nucleotides, the CDR3 is TGTGCCAGTGGGAGACGGAGCACAGATACGCAGTATTTT.

This chain joins TRBV9 and TRBJ1-6; D gene unclear. Trimming pared 3 bases from V and 8 bases from J, leaving 9 bases between. This CDR3 is 13 amino acids long. Germline CDR1 reads SGDLS; CDR2 reads YYNGEE. Here the CDR3 DNA reads TGTGCCAGCAGCGAGACTTGGCATTCACCCCTCCACTTT. Residues: CASSETWHSPLHF.

This clone showed up just a few times. The CDR3 DNA reads TGTGCCAGCACTCCGGGACAGGGGCCCCGGAACACCGGGGAGCTGTTTTTT. Translation: CASTPGQGPRNTGELFF. This chain connects TRBV2 to TRBJ2-2, with TRBD1 identical over 10 bases. The CDR3 is made up of 17 amino acids. The junction had 9 bases not matched to a gene; V was cut back by 7 bases and J by 1 base. The germline V gene has CDR1 SNHLY and CDR2 FYNNEI.